A selection of T cell receptor beta chains follows, all from one sample in a study of Graves' ophthalmopathy and Graves' hyperthyroidism. TCRdb re-called the multiplex PCR reads through MiXCR, storing one row per CDR3 protein. There are approximately 1.2 million distinct CDR3 sequences in the sample; 36% occur only once, and around 10% lies in the top ten. The material sequenced was peripheral blood or thyroid tissue (not recorded which). The receptors derive from an adult man with Graves' hyperthyroidism. The CDR3 runs from the conserved cysteine through the conserved F or W. A D gene is named only where the DNA matches it firmly. Part of the rows lack a size; the others show once, few, many or a class for expanded clones.

d_call,clone_size,j_call,v_call,cdr3_aa,cdr3_nt
-,-,TRBJ2-7,TRBV29-1,CSVEGARGEQYF,TGCAGCGTTGAGGGGGCGCGTGGCGAGCAGTACTTC
TRBD1,-,TRBJ2-7,TRBV27,CASRPGQGLTEQYF,TGTGCCAGCAGACCGGGACAGGGTTTGACCGAGCAGTACTTC
-,-,TRBJ1-2,TRBV5-1,CASSPEGGGLFGYTF,TGCGCCAGCAGCCCCGAGGGAGGAGGCCTTTTTGGCTACACCTTC
TRBD1,-,TRBJ1-4,TRBV10-3,CASSIQGNIANEKLFF,TGTGCCAGCAGCATACAGGGGAACATTGCTAATGAAAAACTGTTTTTT
TRBD2,many,TRBJ2-2,TRBV5-6,CASSRGLAENTGELFF,TGTGCCAGCAGCCGCGGACTAGCGGAGAACACCGGGGAGCTGTTTTTT
-,-,TRBJ2-5,TRBV7-9,CASSHGTQYF,TGTGCCAGCAGTCATGGGACCCAGTACTTC
-,-,TRBJ2-5,TRBV10-3,CASSGVVLVETQYF,TGTGCCAGCAGTGGCGTGGTCTTGGTAGAGACCCAGTACTTC
-,many,TRBJ2-5,TRBV29-1,CSVERTRGQETQYF,TGCAGCGTTGAGAGGACCAGGGGACAAGAGACCCAGTACTTC
-,-,TRBJ2-5,TRBV30,CAWRETLETQYF,TGTGCCTGGAGAGAAACCTTAGAGACCCAGTACTTC
TRBD1,once,TRBJ1-3,TRBV9,CASTAWTGAYSANTTHF,TGTGCCAGCACTGCCTGGACAGGAGCTTACTCTGCAAACACCACACATTTT
TRBD2,many,TRBJ2-7,TRBV29-1,CSVELAGGPAREEQYF,TGCAGCGTTGAGTTGGCGGGGGGCCCCGCGAGGGAAGAGCAGTACTTC
TRBD2,-,TRBJ2-7,TRBV2,CASSNTLGTSGSGEQYF,TGTGCCAGCAGTAACACCCTCGGGACTAGCGGGAGTGGCGAGCAGTACTTC
-,many,TRBJ2-7,TRBV2,CASSDAGTYEQYF,TGTGCCAGCAGTGATGCGGGAACCTACGAGCAGTACTTC
-,few,TRBJ1-1,TRBV27,CASSIQGVGHTEAFF,TGTGCCAGCAGTATACAGGGAGTCGGGCACACTGAAGCTTTCTTT
-,many,TRBJ2-5,TRBV19,CASQGGETQYF,TGTGCCAGCCAGGGTGGGGAGACCCAGTACTTC
-,few,TRBJ1-6,TRBV6-2/TRBV6-3,CASSSSSSLDSPLHF,TGTGCCAGCAGTTCCTCTTCTTCACTAGACTCACCCCTCCACTTT
-,many,TRBJ1-2,TRBV9,CASSVGTANYGYTF,TGTGCCAGCAGCGTAGGGACCGCTAACTATGGCTACACCTTC
TRBD1,once,TRBJ1-2,TRBV24-1,CATSDPSTGTAYGYTF,TGTGCCACCAGTGATCCCAGTACCGGGACAGCCTATGGCTACACCTTC
-,few,TRBJ2-7,TRBV4-1,CASSQEPISSYEQYF,TGCGCCAGCAGCCAAGAACCGATAAGCTCCTACGAGCAGTACTTC
-,few,TRBJ2-7,TRBV12-3/TRBV12-4,CASSFRGAGEQYF,TGTGCCAGCAGTTTTCGTGGGGCGGGCGAGCAGTACTTC
-,few,TRBJ2-1,TRBV7-2,CASSSYPGHPYQFF,TGTGCCAGCAGCTCCTACCCCGGACACCCATATCAGTTCTTC
-,-,TRBJ1-1,TRBV3-1,CASSQYTGVSAFF,TGTGCCAGCAGCCAATATACCGGGGTGTCGGCTTTCTTT
TRBD1,-,TRBJ1-6,TRBV7-9,CASSQTTGGTSPLHF,TGTGCCAGCAGCCAGACGACAGGGGGTACTTCACCCCTCCACTTT
-,-,TRBJ2-5,TRBV28,CASSSPGVGETQYF,TGTGCCAGCAGTTCTCCAGGGGTTGGGGAGACCCAGTACTTC
-,many,TRBJ1-6,TRBV7-2,CASSLSPPLHF,TGTGCCAGCAGCTTATCCCCACCCCTCCACTTT
TRBD2,few,TRBJ2-3,TRBV29-1,CSVATSGLSTDTQYF,TGCAGCGTTGCAACTAGCGGGCTTAGCACAGATACGCAGTATTTT
TRBD1,-,TRBJ1-2,TRBV6-6,CASSRGTGGVEYGYTF,TGTGCCAGCAGTCGAGGGACAGGGGGCGTCGAGTACGGCTACACCTTC